A selection of T cell receptor beta chains follows, all from one sample in a study of shared clonotypes between healthy human individuals. Assay: immunoSEQ multiplex PCR; the TCRdb copy retains only in-frame clones and omits some. The sample shows 550,000 to 800,000 clones, around 67% of them seen only once. Sequenced sample: memory CD4+ T cells sorted from blood. These receptors all stem from a young woman in good health. CDR3s include the opening cysteine and the closing phenylalanine or tryptophan. D genes are given only for firm matches. Some rows mark clone size as missing; the rest say once, few, many or name a class of expanded clone.

clone_size | j_call | v_call | d_call | cdr3_aa | cdr3_nt
. | TRBJ1-5 | TRBV6-1 | . | CASSADGASQPQHF | TGTGCCAGCAGCGCAGATGGGGCAAGTCAGCCCCAGCATTTT
. | TRBJ1-1 | TRBV5-1 | . | CASSKGWDTEAFF | TGCGCCAGCTCTAAGGGGTGGGACACTGAAGCTTTCTTT
. | TRBJ1-5 | TRBV19 | . | CASSIGRQANQPQHF | TGTGCCAGTAGTATAGGGCGGCAGGCCAATCAGCCCCAGCATTTT
. | TRBJ2-2 | TRBV9 | . | CASSVVQSNTGELFF | TGTGCCAGCAGCGTAGTCCAGAGTAACACCGGGGAGCTGTTTTTT
. | TRBJ1-1 | TRBV15 | . | CATSRGVGRIEAFF | TGTGCCACCAGCAGAGGCGTAGGGCGGATTGAAGCTTTCTTT
. | TRBJ2-2 | TRBV13 | . | CASSRNWDNANTGELFF | TGTGCCAGCAGCCGGAATTGGGACAACGCGAACACCGGGGAGCTGTTTTTT
. | TRBJ2-7 | TRBV5-1 | . | CASSLTKDTYEQYF | TGCGCCAGCAGCTTGACTAAGGACACCTACGAGCAGTACTTC
. | TRBJ2-3 | TRBV27 | . | CASSLWSRTRNTDTQYF | TGTGCCAGCAGTTTATGGTCCCGGACAAGGAACACAGATACGCAGTATTTT
. | TRBJ2-5 | TRBV6-1 | . | CASSDGTQETQYF | TGTGCCAGCAGTGACGGCACCCAAGAGACCCAGTACTTC
. | TRBJ2-2 | TRBV28 | . | CASSGVPGRRGTGELFF | TGTGCCAGCAGCGGAGTACCGGGACGGCGGGGCACCGGGGAGCTGTTTTTT
. | TRBJ2-6 | TRBV2 | . | CASSEVGGGSSGANVLTF | TGTGCCAGCAGTGAAGTAGGCGGCGGCTCCTCTGGGGCCAACGTCCTGACTTTC
. | TRBJ2-7 | TRBV28 | . | CASSLTPGQKREQYF | TGTGCCAGCAGTTTAACCCCGGGCCAGAAACGGGAGCAGTACTTC
. | TRBJ2-7 | TRBV4-1 | . | CASSQAGPGQYEQYF | TGCGCCAGCAGCCAAGCGGGGCCGGGCCAATACGAGCAGTACTTC
. | TRBJ2-4 | TRBV27 | . | CASRMWVGDIQYF | TGTGCCAGCAGGATGTGGGTTGGGGACATTCAGTACTTC
. | TRBJ2-3 | TRBV18 | TRBD2 | CASSPVIASGTDTQYF | TGTGCCAGCTCACCTGTGATTGCTAGCGGGACGGATACGCAGTATTTT
. | TRBJ1-3 | TRBV28 | . | CASRGTAGNTIYF | TGTGCCAGCAGGGGGACGGCTGGAAACACCATATATTTT
. | TRBJ2-3 | TRBV5-1 | . | CASSLGRPRGTDTQYF | TGCGCCAGCAGCTTGGGGAGGCCCCGGGGCACAGATACGCAGTATTTT
. | TRBJ2-7 | TRBV5-1 | . | CASSLATGSSYEQYF | TGCGCCAGCAGCTTGGCCACGGGGAGCTCCTACGAGCAGTACTTC
many | TRBJ1-1 | TRBV2 | TRBD1 | CASRGDRETEAFF | TGTGCCAGCAGGGGGGACAGGGAGACTGAAGCTTTCTTT
. | TRBJ2-1 | TRBV5-4 | TRBD2 | CASGNSGSISNEQFF | TGTGCCAGCGGAAATAGCGGGAGTATAAGCAATGAGCAGTTCTTC
few | TRBJ2-7 | TRBV19 | . | CASSPGTPTYEQYF | TGTGCCAGTAGCCCCGGGACTCCCACCTACGAGCAGTACTTC
. | TRBJ2-3 | TRBV5-1 | TRBD1 | CASSSGTEIDTQYF | TGCGCCAGCAGCTCCGGGACAGAGATAGATACGCAGTATTTT
. | TRBJ2-7 | TRBV27 | . | CASGEYEQYF | TGTGCCAGCGGGGAGTACGAGCAGTACTTC
few | TRBJ1-2 | TRBV28 | . | CASTRTDRYGYTF | TGTGCCAGCACCCGGACAGATAGATATGGCTACACCTTC